A selection of T cell receptor beta chains follows, all from one sample in a study of T cell responses to AZD1222 COVID-19 vaccine. Clones were sequenced by immunoSEQ multiplex PCR, and TCRdb holds only the in-frame ones, with some missing. Found here are roughly 140,000 clones, about 90% of them singletons; the top ten hold 1.5% to 2%. The material sequenced was peripheral blood, taken 28 days after the second AZD1222 dose. Receptors were obtained from an adult who received the AZD1222 COVID-19 vaccine. The conserved cysteine and the conserved F or W are not part of the CDR3 here. Fields, in order: V gene, CDR3 protein.

TRBV6-5,ASSYGQGAGWSPLH
TRBV29-1,SGQAVNTEAF
TRBV2,ASSQTENYGYT
TRBV6-2/TRBV6-3,ASSRDRGHEQY
TRBV28,ASSITRYNSPLH
TRBV3-1/TRBV3-2,ASSQVRETQY
TRBV6-5,ASSTRDRGPYGYT
TRBV28,ASSKLGTEAF
TRBV25-1,ASSVPQPWETQY
TRBV6-5,ASSSGTKNEKLF
TRBV9,ASSARSNNSPLH
TRBV29-1,SVINPGTANTEAF
TRBV29-1,SVSGSNYGYT
TRBV6-5,ASRQGIRYGYT
TRBV3-1/TRBV3-2,ASSRDRGGWAF
TRBV25-1,ASSEIGRQGQETQY
TRBV12-1,ASSPGGQFNYGYT
TRBV28,ASSLETGIQETQY
TRBV7-2,ASSLTTEAF
TRBV5-1,ASRSGQGSNSPLH
TRBV6-4,ASRRGTNTEAF
TRBV9,ASSPQDRKETQY
TRBV9,ASSPGTAKETQY
TRBV25-1,ASQARTGPYEQY
TRBV6-5,ASSYSWPGEYYGYT
TRBV24-1,ATSDLNPSADTQY
TRBV3-1/TRBV3-2,ASSHDRNNQPQH